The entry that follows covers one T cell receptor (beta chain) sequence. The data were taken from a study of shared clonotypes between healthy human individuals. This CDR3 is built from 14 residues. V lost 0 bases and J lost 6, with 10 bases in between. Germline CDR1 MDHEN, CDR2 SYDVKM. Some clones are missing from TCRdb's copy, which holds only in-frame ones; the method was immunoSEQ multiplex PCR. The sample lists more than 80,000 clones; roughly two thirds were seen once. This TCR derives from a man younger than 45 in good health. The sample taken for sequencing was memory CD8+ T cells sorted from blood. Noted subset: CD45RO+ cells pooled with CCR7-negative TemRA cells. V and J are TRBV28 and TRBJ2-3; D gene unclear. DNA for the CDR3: TGTGCCAGCAGTTTATGGCCCCCATCGGATACGCAGTATTTT. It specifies CASSLWPPSDTQYF.